This T cell receptor (beta chain) was sequenced during a study of T cells after yellow fever vaccination. Regarding the study as a whole: FACS-sorted repertoires might harbor abundant contaminating clonotypes from the bulk population.

A single record per CDR3 protein comes from TCRdb applying MiXCR to the 5' RACE reads. Here the sample spans about 160,000 distinct CDR3 sequences, under 7.5% being singletons. There are many counts of this clonotype. The target antigen is unknown. CDR1 SGHTA and CDR2 FQGNSA come from the germline V gene. This CDR3 has 16 amino acids. V was clipped by 1 base and J by 2 bases, with 14 bases between them. This receptor was taken from a man younger than 35 who received the YFV17D yellow fever vaccine. The sequences come from CD4+ T cells sorted from PBMCs, collected around 5 days after the first yellow fever vaccination. V usage is TRBV7-2 and J usage is TRBJ1-2, with D maybe TRBD1 (5 bases). The CDR3 coding sequence is TGTGCCAGCAGCTTAGGGGTAGGGACCCGGAACTATGGCTACACCTTC. Protein sequence: CASSLGVGTRNYGYTF.